This is a list of T cell receptor beta chains from one sample in a study of control samples from healthy donors and cancer patients. The data were produced by immunoSEQ multiplex PCR, yet TCRdb's version contains in-frame clones alone and is incomplete. The sample shows 75,000 to 90,000 clones, approximately 90% of them seen only once. The sample was blood. These receptors were obtained from a man aged 45 to 65 in good health. Both conserved end residues are part of each CDR3. D genes are given only for firm matches. Not every row has a clone size; where given, it reads once, few, many or a size class.

V: TRBV5-1
size: .
D: TRBD1
length: 15
J: TRBJ2-7
CDR3: CASSLGGTGGREQYF
DNA: TGCGCCAGCAGCTTGGGCGGGACAGGGGGCCGGGAGCAGTACTTC

V: TRBV28
size: .
D: .
length: 14
J: TRBJ2-5
CDR3: CATLLPGAVETQYF
DNA: TGTGCCACCCTACTTCCAGGGGCGGTCGAGACCCAGTACTTC

V: TRBV19
size: .
D: .
length: 12
J: TRBJ2-3
CDR3: CASSAKGDTQYF
DNA: TGTGCCAGTAGCGCAAAGGGAGATACGCAGTATTTT

V: TRBV4-2
size: .
D: TRBD2
length: 17
J: TRBJ2-2
CDR3: CASSRGLAGGFTGELFF
DNA: TGTGCCAGCAGCCGAGGACTAGCGGGGGGTTTCACCGGGGAGCTGTTTTTT

V: TRBV6-1
size: .
D: .
length: 17
J: TRBJ2-1
CDR3: CASSAGLAGVSYNEQFF
DNA: TGTGCCAGCAGTGCCGGCTTGGCCGGTGTATCCTACAATGAGCAGTTCTTC

V: TRBV12-3/TRBV12-4
size: .
D: .
length: 13
J: TRBJ1-3
CDR3: CASTARVGNTIYF
DNA: TGTGCCAGCACCGCCCGGGTAGGAAACACCATATATTTT

V: TRBV7-3
size: .
D: TRBD2
length: 17
J: TRBJ2-1
CDR3: CASSFSETSGGYNEQFF
DNA: TGTGCCAGCAGCTTCTCCGAGACTAGCGGGGGTTACAATGAGCAGTTCTTC

V: TRBV5-6
size: .
D: .
length: 14
J: TRBJ2-3
CDR3: CASSPSPVADTQYF
DNA: TGTGCCAGCAGCCCCTCCCCCGTGGCAGATACGCAGTATTTT

V: TRBV7-2
size: once
D: .
length: 16
J: TRBJ2-3
CDR3: CASSLGLSAVIDTQYF
DNA: TGTGCCAGCAGCCTAGGACTTAGCGCGGTTATAGATACGCAGTATTTT

V: TRBV5-6
size: .
D: TRBD1
length: 13
J: TRBJ1-1
CDR3: CASSENRGTEAFF
DNA: TGTGCCAGCAGCGAAAACAGGGGAACTGAAGCTTTCTTT

V: TRBV19
size: .
D: .
length: 13
J: TRBJ1-5
CDR3: CASSRGERQPQHF
DNA: TGTGCCAGTAGTAGGGGGGAACGTCAGCCCCAGCATTTT

V: TRBV7-9
size: .
D: .
length: 12
J: TRBJ1-2
CDR3: CASSRDISGYTF
DNA: TGTGCCAGCAGCCGGGACATTTCAGGCTACACCTTC

V: TRBV7-2
size: .
D: .
length: 11
J: TRBJ2-7
CDR3: CASSSRDEQYF
DNA: TGTGCCAGCAGCTCCCGCGACGAGCAGTACTTC

V: TRBV4-2
size: .
D: .
length: 15
J: TRBJ2-5
CDR3: CASSHQMEGQETQYF
DNA: TGTGCCAGCAGCCACCAGATGGAGGGGCAAGAGACCCAGTACTTC

V: TRBV10-1
size: .
D: .
length: 14
J: TRBJ1-2
CDR3: CASSGTRRGFGYTF
DNA: TGCGCCAGCAGCGGGACTCGTCGGGGGTTTGGCTACACCTTC

V: TRBV7-2
size: .
D: .
length: 15
J: TRBJ1-5
CDR3: CASSLGTNWNQPQHF
DNA: TGTGCCAGCAGCTTAGGGACAAATTGGAATCAGCCCCAGCATTTT

V: TRBV7-9
size: .
D: .
length: 13
J: TRBJ1-1
CDR3: CASSSSGDVVAFF
DNA: TGTGCCAGCAGCTCCTCAGGGGACGTCGTGGCTTTCTTT

V: TRBV18
size: .
D: .
length: 14
J: TRBJ1-2
CDR3: CASSPTSGVNGYTF
DNA: TGTGCCAGCTCACCAACGTCGGGCGTCAATGGCTACACCTTC

V: TRBV30
size: .
D: TRBD1
length: 15
J: TRBJ2-7
CDR3: CAWRVRDRVYYEQYF
DNA: TGTGCCTGGAGAGTCCGGGACAGGGTGTACTACGAGCAGTACTTC

V: TRBV9
size: .
D: .
length: 16
J: TRBJ2-3
CDR3: CASSEGGARVTDTQYF
DNA: TGTGCCAGCAGCGAGGGGGGGGCGCGTGTCACAGATACGCAGTATTTT

V: TRBV2
size: .
D: .
length: 10
J: TRBJ1-2
CDR3: CAEGTEGYTF
DNA: TGTGCCGAAGGAACAGAAGGCTACACCTTC

V: TRBV6-1
size: .
D: .
length: 13
J: TRBJ1-5
CDR3: CASSEAVRGPQHF
DNA: TGTGCCAGCAGTGAAGCGGTCAGGGGTCCCCAGCATTTT